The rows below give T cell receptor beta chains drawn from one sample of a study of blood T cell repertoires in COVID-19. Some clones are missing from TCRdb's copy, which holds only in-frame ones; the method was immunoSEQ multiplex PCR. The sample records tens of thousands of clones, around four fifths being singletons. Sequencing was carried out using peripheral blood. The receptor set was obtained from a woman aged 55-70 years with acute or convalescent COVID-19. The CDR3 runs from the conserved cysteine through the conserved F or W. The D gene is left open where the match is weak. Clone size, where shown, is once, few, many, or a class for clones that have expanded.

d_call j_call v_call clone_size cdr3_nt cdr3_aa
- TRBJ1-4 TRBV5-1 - TGCGCCAGCCAGAAGGACAACGGCTATGAAAAACTGTTTTTT CASQKDNGYEKLFF
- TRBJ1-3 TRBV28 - TGTGCCAGCGTAGGGGGGGCGCCGGGAAACACCATATATTTT CASVGGAPGNTIYF
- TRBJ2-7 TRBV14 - TGTGCCAGCAGCCAAGGATTGACTGCGAGCTCCTACGAGCAGTACTTC CASSQGLTASSYEQYF
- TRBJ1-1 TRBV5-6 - TGTGCCAGCAGCTCAGGGTGGACTGAAGCTTTCTTT CASSSGWTEAFF
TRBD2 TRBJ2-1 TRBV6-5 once TGTGCCAGCAGTCTCTCAGCGGGAGGGCCGAGTGAGCAGTTCTTC CASSLSAGGPSEQFF
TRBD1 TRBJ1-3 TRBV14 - TGTGCCAGCAGCCACTTACAGGGGGTGACCATATATTTT CASSHLQGVTIYF
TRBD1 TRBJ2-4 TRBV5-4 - TGTGCCAGCAGCAGCGGGACAGGGGGCAAAAACATTCAGTACTTC CASSSGTGGKNIQYF
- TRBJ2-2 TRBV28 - TGTGCCAGCAGAGACAGGAACACCGGGGAGCTGTTTTTT CASRDRNTGELFF
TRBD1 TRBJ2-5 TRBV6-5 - TGTGCCAGCAGTTACAGAGGGGGCGAGGAGACCCAGTACTTC CASSYRGGEETQYF
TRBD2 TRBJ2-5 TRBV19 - TGTGCCAGTAGTACGGGACTATTGGGGACCCAGTACTTC CASSTGLLGTQYF
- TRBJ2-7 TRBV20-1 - TGCAGTGCTAGTTCAACTACTAACTCCTACGAGCAGTACTTC CSASSTTNSYEQYF
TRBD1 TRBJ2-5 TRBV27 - TGTGCCAGCAGCCGAAACTCGGGACAGCTAAAAGAGACCCAGTACTTC CASSRNSGQLKETQYF
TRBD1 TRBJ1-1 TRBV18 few TGTGCCAGCTCACCTCTCGGACAGGGAGCTTTGAACACTGAAGCTTTCTTT CASSPLGQGALNTEAFF
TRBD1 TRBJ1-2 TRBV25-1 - TGTGCCAGCAGTGAATCAGGGGGCTACGGCGGCTACACCTTC CASSESGGYGGYTF
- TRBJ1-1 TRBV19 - TGTGCCAGTAGTTCGACAGGAGACACTGAAGCTTTCTTT CASSSTGDTEAFF
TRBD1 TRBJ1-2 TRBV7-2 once TGTGCCAGCAGCTTAAGACAGGGAGACTATGGCTACACCTTC CASSLRQGDYGYTF
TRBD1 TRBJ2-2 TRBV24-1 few TGTGCCACCAGTGACCCCGACAGGGGGCGAGCTGGGGAGCTGTTTTTT CATSDPDRGRAGELFF
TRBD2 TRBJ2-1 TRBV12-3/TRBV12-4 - TGTGCCAGCAGTTTAACTAGCGGGACCGAGCAGTTCTTC CASSLTSGTEQFF
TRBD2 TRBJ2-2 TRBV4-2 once TGTGCCAGCAGCCAAGAGGCGCGGGAGATAACCGGGGAGCTGTTTTTT CASSQEAREITGELFF
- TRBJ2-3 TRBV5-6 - TGTGCCAGCAATAACAGGGCTAGCACAGATACGCAGTATTTT CASNNRASTDTQYF
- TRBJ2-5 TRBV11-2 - TGTGCCAGCAGCTTAGGTAGCAACAATTTCCAAGAGACCCAGTACTTC CASSLGSNNFQETQYF
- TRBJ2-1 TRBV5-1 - TGCGCCAGCAGCCCCATTACTAGCTACAATGAGCAGTTCTTC CASSPITSYNEQFF
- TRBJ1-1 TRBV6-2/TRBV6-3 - TGTGCCAGCAGTTACTTCGCGGGGAGGGTCGACACTGAAGCTTTCTTT CASSYFAGRVDTEAFF
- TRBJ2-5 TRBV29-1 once TGCAGCGTTGGGCAGCAAGAGACCCAGTACTTC CSVGQQETQYF
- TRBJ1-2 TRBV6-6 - TGTGCCAGCAGTTACCCAGGGAACTATGGCTACACCTTC CASSYPGNYGYTF
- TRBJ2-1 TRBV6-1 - TGTGCCAGCAGTGAAGGGACAGCAGGTTACAATGAGCAGTTCTTC CASSEGTAGYNEQFF
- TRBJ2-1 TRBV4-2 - TGTGCCAGCAGCCAAGCGCAGGGAAGGCTAGACGAGCAGTTCTTC CASSQAQGRLDEQFF
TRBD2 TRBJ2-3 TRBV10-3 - TGTGCCATCAGTTATGGCGGGGGGGCGACAGATACGCAGTATTTT CAISYGGGATDTQYF
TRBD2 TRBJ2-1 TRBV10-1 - TGCGCCAGCAGCCCTAGCGGGGGTTACAATGAGCAGTTCTTC CASSPSGGYNEQFF
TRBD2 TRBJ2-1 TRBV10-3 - TGTGCCATCAGAGTCTCCCGGGACTATACCTACAATGAGCAGTTCTTC CAIRVSRDYTYNEQFF
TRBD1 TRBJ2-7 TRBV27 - TGTGCCAGCAGTCCCAGGACAGGGGAGAACGAGCAGTACTTC CASSPRTGENEQYF
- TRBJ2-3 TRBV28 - TGTGCCAGCAGCAACAACAGAGATACGCAGTATTTT CASSNNRDTQYF
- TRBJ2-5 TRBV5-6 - TGTGCCAGCAGCTATCGAGGGGAGACCCAGTACTTC CASSYRGETQYF
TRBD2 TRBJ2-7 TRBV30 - TGTGCCTGGAGTTCGGGGGGGTCCTCCTACGAGCAGTACTTC CAWSSGGSSYEQYF
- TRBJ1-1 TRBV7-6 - TGTGCCAGCAGCCCGGGACAGAACACTGAAGCTTTCTTT CASSPGQNTEAFF